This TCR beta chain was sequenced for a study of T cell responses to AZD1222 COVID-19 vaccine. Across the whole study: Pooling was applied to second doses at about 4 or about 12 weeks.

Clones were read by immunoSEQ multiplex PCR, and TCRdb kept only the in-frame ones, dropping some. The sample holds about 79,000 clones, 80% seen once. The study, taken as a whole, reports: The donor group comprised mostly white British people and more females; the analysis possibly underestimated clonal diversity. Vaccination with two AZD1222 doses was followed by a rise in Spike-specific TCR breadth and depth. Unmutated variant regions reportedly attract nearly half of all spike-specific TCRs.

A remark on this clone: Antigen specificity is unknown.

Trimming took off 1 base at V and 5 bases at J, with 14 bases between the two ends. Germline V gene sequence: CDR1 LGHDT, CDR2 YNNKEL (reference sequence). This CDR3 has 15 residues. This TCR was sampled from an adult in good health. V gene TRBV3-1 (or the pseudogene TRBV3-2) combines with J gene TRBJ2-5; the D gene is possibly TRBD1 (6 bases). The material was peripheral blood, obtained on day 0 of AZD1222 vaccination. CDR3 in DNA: TGTGCCAGCAGCCAAGTGGACAGTCATGCGGAGACCCAGTACTTC. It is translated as CASSQVDSHAETQYF.